These T cell receptor beta chains were read from a single sample in a study of T cell repertoires in cytomegalovirus infection. From the reads, TCRdb called clonotypes with MiXCR, one entry per CDR3 protein. The sample contains 150,000 to 200,000 distinct CDR3 sequences, roughly 20% of which appear only once. The sample consisted of PBMCs. Source of these receptors: a human donor in good health (CMV status not recorded). Some clones in this sample may be carry-over from other donors' samples. Both conserved end residues are part of each CDR3. The order of the fields is CDR3 DNA, CDR3 protein, D gene, clone size, J gene, V gene. The D gene is left open where the match is weak. Size is stated for part of the rows, as once, few or many counts, or as a class when the clone is expanded.

CDR3 DNA: TGTGCCAGCAGCCTTGGTGGGCAGGGAAACATTCAGTACTTC
CDR3 protein: CASSLGGQGNIQYF
D gene: -
clone size: few
J gene: TRBJ2-4
V gene: TRBV5-6

CDR3 DNA: TGTGCCAGCAGACAACCGACAGGGGACCCCTACTTC
CDR3 protein: CASRQPTGDPYF
D gene: TRBD1
clone size: few
J gene: TRBJ2-4
V gene: TRBV6-5

CDR3 DNA: TGTGCCAGCAGCTCCGGGACAGGGAACTACGAGCAGTACTTC
CDR3 protein: CASSSGTGNYEQYF
D gene: TRBD1
clone size: few
J gene: TRBJ2-7
V gene: TRBV7-9

CDR3 DNA: TGTGCCAGCAGCTTAAGACGGACAGGCTCCTACAATGAGCAGTTCTTC
CDR3 protein: CASSLRRTGSYNEQFF
D gene: TRBD1
clone size: -
J gene: TRBJ2-1
V gene: TRBV5-6

CDR3 DNA: TGTGCCAGCAGTTCCGGACTAGGAATGCACAATGAGCAGTTCTTC
CDR3 protein: CASSSGLGMHNEQFF
D gene: TRBD2
clone size: few
J gene: TRBJ2-1
V gene: TRBV6-1

CDR3 DNA: TGCGCCAGCAGCTCTGACGACGCGGCCCCGCAGTATTTT
CDR3 protein: CASSSDDAAPQYF
D gene: -
clone size: few
J gene: TRBJ2-3
V gene: TRBV5-1

CDR3 DNA: TGTGCCAGCAGCTTAGGTTTAGCGGGGGCTAGCACAGATACGCAGTATTTT
CDR3 protein: CASSLGLAGASTDTQYF
D gene: TRBD2
clone size: few
J gene: TRBJ2-3
V gene: TRBV11-2

CDR3 DNA: TGTGCCAGCAGTTTCTCCCCCGGGACTAGCGGGATCGCGAACACCGGGGAGCTGTTTTTT
CDR3 protein: CASSFSPGTSGIANTGELFF
D gene: TRBD2
clone size: -
J gene: TRBJ2-2
V gene: TRBV6-2/TRBV6-3

CDR3 DNA: TGTGCCAGCAGCCTGGACAGGGAGGGAGTGTTT
CDR3 protein: CASSLDREGVF
D gene: -
clone size: few
J gene: TRBJ2-3
V gene: TRBV11-2

CDR3 DNA: TGTGCCAGCAGCCCTATCCATGGGGAGACCCAGTACTTC
CDR3 protein: CASSPIHGETQYF
D gene: -
clone size: -
J gene: TRBJ2-5
V gene: TRBV2